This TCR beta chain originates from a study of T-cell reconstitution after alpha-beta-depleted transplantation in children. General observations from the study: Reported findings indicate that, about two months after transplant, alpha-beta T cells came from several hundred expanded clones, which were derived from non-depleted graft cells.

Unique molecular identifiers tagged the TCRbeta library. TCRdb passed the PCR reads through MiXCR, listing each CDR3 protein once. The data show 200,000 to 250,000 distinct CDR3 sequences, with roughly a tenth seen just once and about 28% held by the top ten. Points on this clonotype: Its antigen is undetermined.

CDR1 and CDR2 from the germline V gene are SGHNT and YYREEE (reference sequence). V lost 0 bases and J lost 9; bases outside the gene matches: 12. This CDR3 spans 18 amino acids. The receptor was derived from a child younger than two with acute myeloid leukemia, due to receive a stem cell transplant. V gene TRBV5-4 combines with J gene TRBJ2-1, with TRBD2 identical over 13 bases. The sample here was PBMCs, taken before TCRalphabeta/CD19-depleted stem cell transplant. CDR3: CASSLARLAGGGLGEQFF. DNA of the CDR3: TGTGCCAGCAGCTTGGCCCGACTAGCGGGAGGAGGATTGGGTGAGCAGTTCTTC.